The 20 T cell receptor beta chains below all came from one sample that was sequenced in a study of vaccination effects on CD4 cells after COVID-19. Data came from immunoSEQ multiplex PCR; TCRdb stores just in-frame clones and leaves some out. The table has 32,000 or so clones, 65% to 70% seen once. For these TCRs, the target antigens are not known. Scientists isolated CD4+ T cells after an approximately 11-day culture period ended. The specimen was CD4+ T cells from PBMCs cultured without peptide, collected before COVID-19 vaccination. The receptors originated from a human donor who received a COVID-19 vaccine.

The chain recombines TRBV3-1 (or the pseudogene TRBV3-2) with TRBJ2-7; 9 positions agree with TRBD2. Germline V gives CDR1 LGHDT, CDR2 YNNKEL (reference sequence). The CDR3 length is 17 residues. J was trimmed by 6 bases and V by 0 bases; bases with no gene match: 12. CDR3 DNA sequence: TGTGCCAGCAGCCAAGATTTGAGTAGCGGGAGTGTCGGCGAGCAGTACTTC. Its protein is CASSQDLSSGSVGEQYF.

This chain uses TRBV11-2 with TRBJ2-5, with 7 bases that match TRBD2. With 1 base clipped from V and 1 base from J, the junction kept 0 bases outside the gene matches. This CDR3 has 14 amino acids. In germline, CDR1 is SGHAT, CDR2 FQNNGV. CDR3 in DNA: TGTGCCAGCAGCTTAGCGGGGGGCCAAGAGACCCAGTACTTC. This gives the protein CASSLAGGQETQYF. Full variable domain (missing parts from reference TRBV11-2 and TRBJ2-5): EAGVAQSPRYKIIEKRQSVAFWCNPISGHATLYWYQQILGQGPKLLIQFQNNGVVDDSQLPKDRFSAERLKGVDSTLKIQPAKLEDSAVYLCASSLAGGQETQYFGPGTRLLVL.

The V and J genes are TRBV10-1 and TRBJ2-7; 10 bases map to TRBD1. CDR1 and CDR2 (germline): WNHNN, SYGVQD (reference sequence). This CDR3 contains 12 residues. Trimming at V came to 8 bases and at J to 3 bases, leaving 1 base not matched to a gene. The CDR3 is CASGDRGYEQYF. CDR3 sequence (DNA): TGCGCCAGCGGGGACAGGGGCTACGAGCAGTACTTC.

The V call is TRBV6-5, the J call TRBJ2-7; D might be TRBD1 (5 bases). The V gene's germline CDR1 is MNHEY and CDR2 SVGAGI. CDR3 length: 12 residues. The V end lost 6 bases, the J end lost 4 bases, and 10 bases lay between the germline ends. CDR3 loop: CASSTTDYEQYF. The CDR3 DNA reads as TGTGCCAGCAGCACGACAGATTACGAGCAGTACTTC.

This clone was seen a handful of times. V usage is TRBV6-2 or TRBV6-3 and J usage is TRBJ2-1; D is undetermined. The V end was cut by 5 bases, the J end by 8 bases, with 13 bases between. The CDR3 length is 13 residues. Germline V CDR1 and CDR2: MNHEY, SVGEGT. This chain's CDR3 is CASSILSGHEQFF. The CDR3 DNA sequence: TGTGCCAGCAGTATCCTGTCCGGTCATGAGCAGTTCTTC.

This CDR3 reads CASSVDGSYEQYF. The CDR3, as DNA: TGCGCCAGCAGCGTGGACGGTTCCTACGAGCAGTACTTC. The chain carries TRBV5-1 and TRBJ2-7; D remains unclear. The CDR3 extends over 13 amino acids. Germline V CDR1 and CDR2: SGHRS, YFSETQ. Deletions cut 4 bases from V and 1 base from J, with 9 bases between.

The V call is TRBV9, the J call TRBJ2-3; 13 bases line up with TRBD2. Trimming at V came to 3 bases and at J to 1 base, leaving 5 bases not matched to a gene. Germline CDR1 is SGDLS and CDR2 is YYNGEE. There are 17 residues in the CDR3. The CDR3 DNA reads as TGTGCCAGCAGCGAATTGGGGACTAGCGGGGGCACAGATACGCAGTATTTT. Residues: CASSELGTSGGTDTQYF.

V usage is TRBV6-5 and J usage is TRBJ2-7; D is undetermined. The length of the CDR3 is 13 residues. Germline values: CDR1 MNHEY, CDR2 SVGAGI. Trimming cost V 6 bases and J 3 bases, with 12 bases left between them. The CDR3 reads CASRSADLYEQYF. For the CDR3, the DNA is TGTGCCAGCAGGTCCGCCGATCTCTACGAGCAGTACTTC.

J is TRBJ2-3 and V is TRBV19; 10 bases align to TRBD2. Germline-derived CDR1 and CDR2 are LNHDA and SQIVND (reference sequence). This CDR3 spans 16 amino acids. The J segment lost 1 base and the V segment lost 4 bases, leaving 5 bases of the junction unmatched. The CDR3 DNA reads TGTGCCAGTAGTAGGACCCTAGCGGGAGGCACAGATACGCAGTATTTT. As protein: CASSRTLAGGTDTQYF.

This rearrangement joins TRBV6-5 to TRBJ2-7, with TRBD1 matching 10 bases. Germline trimming cut 0 bases from V and 7 bases from J; bases unmatched to any gene: 6. Germline assignment: CDR1 MNHEY and CDR2 SVGAGI. The CDR3 extends over 15 amino acids. Here the CDR3 DNA reads TGTGCCAGCAGTTACTCGAGACAGGGGGCGTGGGAGCAGTACTTC. Protein sequence: CASSYSRQGAWEQYF.

Only one count was recorded for this clone. The V and J genes are TRBV6-5 and TRBJ2-6; no definite D call. The CDR3 runs 13 residues. V was shortened by 9 bases and J by 0 bases, with 6 bases between the two germline ends. CDR1 is MNHEY and CDR2 is SVGAGI in the germline V gene. Here the CDR3 DNA reads TGTGCCAGTAGGAGCTCTGGGGCCAACGTCCTGACTTTC. It codes for CASRSSGANVLTF.

The chain joins TRBV10-3 to TRBJ2-6; no definite D call. Germline CDR1 ENHRY, CDR2 SYGVKD. Trimming shortened V by 0 bases and J by 2 bases, and 14 bases separated the two germline ends. The CDR3 runs 18 residues. CDR3 protein: CAISESIGLNAGANVLTF. The CDR3 nucleotides read TGTGCCATCAGTGAGTCGATCGGCTTGAACGCTGGGGCCAACGTCCTGACTTTC.

This sequence joins TRBV9 and TRBJ1-1; 8 bases match TRBD1. CDR3 length equals 15 residues. Germline CDR1 and CDR2: SGDLS and YYNGEE. Germline trimming cut 1 base from V and 0 bases from J; bases unmatched to any gene: 2. The CDR3 here is CASSVQGALNTEAFF. The CDR3 DNA follows: TGTGCCAGCAGCGTACAGGGGGCTCTGAACACTGAAGCTTTCTTT.

V is TRBV5-4 and J is TRBJ1-2; D is possibly TRBD1 (5 bases). Germline loops: CDR1 SGHNT, CDR2 YYREEE (reference sequence). The CDR3 is 14 amino acids. Trimming removed 3 bases from V and 4 bases from J, with 13 bases in between. As DNA, the CDR3 is TGTGCCAGCAGCTCATTAGTCGACAGCTATGGCTACACCTTC. Translating it yields CASSSLVDSYGYTF.

V and J are TRBV4-1 and TRBJ1-1; D might be TRBD1 (6 bases). V was cut by 2 bases and J by 5 bases, with 15 bases left in between. Per the germline V gene, CDR1 is MGHRA and CDR2 is YSYEKL. The CDR3 runs to 15 residues. CDR3 protein: CASSQSAGAITEAFF. The CDR3 DNA is TGCGCCAGCAGCCAATCGGCAGGGGCAATAACTGAAGCTTTCTTT.

This clone was counted only a few times. V gene TRBV10-3 combines with J gene TRBJ2-7; perhaps D is TRBD1 or TRBD2 (7 bases each). V was clipped by 8 bases and J by 2 bases, with 16 bases between them. Germline CDR1 reads ENHRY; CDR2 reads SYGVKD. This CDR3 spans 14 amino acids. The CDR3 sequence: CAIGGRGLTYEQYF. As DNA, the CDR3 is TGTGCCATCGGGGGGAGGGGGCTGACCTACGAGCAGTACTTC.

The genes are TRBV18 and TRBJ2-1, with 10 positions matching TRBD1. Trimming removed 2 bases from V and 4 bases from J; junction bases left unmatched: 2. Germline V lookup: CDR1 KGHSH, CDR2 LQKENI. This CDR3 comprises 15 residues. CDR3 coding DNA: TGTGCCAGCTCACCAGACAGGGGGCTATACAATGAGCAGTTCTTC. This gives the protein CASSPDRGLYNEQFF.

The chain employs TRBV19 and TRBJ2-3, with TRBD1 matching 7 bases. This CDR3 is 13 amino acids long. J lost 4 bases, V lost 10 bases, and 8 bases had no gene match. Germline CDR1 reads LNHDA; CDR2 reads SQIVND (reference sequence). CDR3 DNA sequence: TGTGCCACCTATAAAGGGGGCGCAGATACGCAGTATTTT. This codes for CATYKGGADTQYF. Full variable domain (remainder filled in from reference TRBV19 and TRBJ2-3): DGGITQSPKYLFRKEGQNVTLSCEQNLNHDAMYWYRQDPGQGLRLIYYSQIVNDFQKGDIAEGYSVSREKKESFPLTVTSAQKNPTAFYLCATYKGGADTQYFGPGTRLTVL.

The chain employs TRBV19 and TRBJ2-7; 7 positions match TRBD1. J gave up 4 bases and V 5 bases, and 8 bases lay outside the gene matches. Germline V gene lookup returns CDR1 LNHDA and CDR2 SQIVND (reference sequence). The CDR3 consists of 14 residues. CDR3 DNA: TGTGCCAGTAGTGCCCGGGACAGACATTACGAGCAGTACTTC. It yields the protein CASSARDRHYEQYF.

This clone has just a few counts. The chain has TRBV6-5 and TRBJ2-4, with D uncertain. This CDR3 region has 14 residues. The ends were cut back, 7 bases at V and 0 bases at J, with 10 bases in the middle. Germline V gives CDR1 MNHEY, CDR2 SVGAGI. The CDR3 sequence is CASTQAGAKNIQYF. DNA for the CDR3: TGTGCCAGCACCCAAGCAGGAGCCAAAAACATTCAGTACTTC.